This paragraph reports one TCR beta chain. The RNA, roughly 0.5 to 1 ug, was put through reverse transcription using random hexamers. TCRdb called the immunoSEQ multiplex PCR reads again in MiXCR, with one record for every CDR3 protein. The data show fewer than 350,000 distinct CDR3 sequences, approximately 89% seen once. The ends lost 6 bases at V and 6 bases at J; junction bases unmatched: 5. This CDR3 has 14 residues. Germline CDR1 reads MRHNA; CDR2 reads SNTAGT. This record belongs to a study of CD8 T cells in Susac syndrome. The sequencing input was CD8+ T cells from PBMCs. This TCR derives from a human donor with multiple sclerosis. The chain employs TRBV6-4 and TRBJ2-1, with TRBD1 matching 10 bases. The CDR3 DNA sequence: TGTGCCAGCAGCGCCCGGACAGGGGGCAATGAGCAGTTCTTC. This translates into CASSARTGGNEQFF.